A single sample gave rise to the 25 T cell receptor beta chains below, sequenced in a study of CD8+ T cells in alopecia areata. Following extraction, RNA underwent reverse transcription to cDNA, which served as the sequencing template. Using immunoSEQ multiplex PCR, the repertoire was profiled, and TCRdb retains in-frame clones only, with some absent. The profile shows a few hundred thousand clones, approximately 60% of them singletons. The treatment here: oral pan-JAK inhibitor, 5-10 mg twice daily. This specimen consisted of CD4+ T cells sorted from blood, obtained around week 53, from a patient treated with tofacitinib. These receptors originate from a human donor with alopecia areata.

The V gene is TRBV4-3, the J gene TRBJ1-2, with 7 bases fitting TRBD1. V dropped 4 bases and J dropped 8; count of bases not matched to a gene: 7. Germline CDR1 reads LGHNA; CDR2 reads YSLEER. The CDR3 runs to 13 residues. CDR3 DNA sequence: TGCGCCAGCAGCCCCGGACAGGTCGGAGGCTACACCTTC. Amino acids: CASSPGQVGGYTF.

The chain links TRBV6-1 to TRBJ2-7; 9 bases are shared with TRBD1. The trim removed 5 bases at V and 2 bases at J, leaving 7 bases unmatched. The CDR3 runs to 15 residues. The germline gives CDR1 MNHNS, CDR2 SASEGT. CDR3: CASSTLQGAPYEQYF. CDR3 DNA: TGTGCCAGCAGTACTTTACAGGGGGCCCCCTACGAGCAGTACTTC.

The chain uses TRBV7-2 and TRBJ2-3; D is ambiguous. CDR3 length equals 13 residues. Germline CDR1 reads SGHTA; CDR2 reads FQGNSA. V was cut by 5 bases and J by 4 bases, with 10 bases left in between. This CDR3 reads CASSRELADTQYF. The CDR3 coding sequence is TGTGCCAGCAGCCGAGAGCTAGCAGATACGCAGTATTTT.

This chain connects TRBV30 to TRBJ1-2, with TRBD1 identical over 8 bases. The CDR3 runs to 14 residues. The germline CDR1 and CDR2 sequences are GTSNPN and SVGIG (reference sequence). Losses at the gene ends were 4 bases for V and 3 bases for J; bases not matched to a gene: 7. CDR3 sequence (DNA): TGTGCCTGGAACGGCCACAGGGGGGACTATGGCTACACCTTC. Translating it yields CAWNGHRGDYGYTF. The variable domain in full, completed from reference TRBV30 and TRBJ1-2, reads SQTIHQWPATLVQPVGSPLSLECTVEGTSNPNLYWYRQAAGRGLQLLFYSVGIGQISSEVPQNLSASRPQDRQFILSSKKLLLSDSGFYLCAWNGHRGDYGYTFGSGTRLTVV.

CDR3: CASSKAGGVTDTQYF. In DNA, the CDR3 is TGTGCCAGCTCTAAGGCGGGGGGAGTCACAGATACGCAGTATTTT. The chain joins TRBV2 to TRBJ2-3; TRBD2 matches 8 bases. The CDR3 is 15 amino acids. V shed 8 bases, J shed 2 bases, and the junction held 9 bases outside the gene matches. Germline loops: CDR1 SNHLY, CDR2 FYNNEI. Full variable domain (outside the CDR3, taken from reference TRBV2 and TRBJ2-3): EPEVTQTPSHQVTQMGQEVILRCVPISNHLYFYWYRQILGQKVEFLVSFYNNEISEKSEIFDDQFSVERPDGSNFTLKIRSTKLEDSAMYFCASSKAGGVTDTQYFGPGTRLTVL.

The gene calls are TRBV6-6 and TRBJ2-5; D perhaps matches TRBD2 (7 bases). The CDR3 sequence is 14 residues long. V lost 5 bases and J 3 bases, leaving 13 bases between the germline ends. The germline CDR1 and CDR2 sequences are MNHNY and SVGAGI (reference sequence). CDR3 in DNA: TGTGCCAGCAGTACCCCGGGGGGCAAAGAGACCCAGTACTTC. It yields the protein CASSTPGGKETQYF.

The rearrangement links TRBV7-3 to TRBJ1-1; D unresolved. The length of the CDR3 is 14 residues. Germline CDR1 SGHTA, CDR2 FQGTGA. Trimming left V 0 bases short and J 2 bases short, with 7 bases between. Here the CDR3 DNA reads TGTGCCAGCAGCTTAACGGAGGGAAACACTGAAGCTTTCTTT. Translated, it gives CASSLTEGNTEAFF.

There are a few counts of this clone. V and J are TRBV5-6 and TRBJ1-5; 11 nucleotides match TRBD1. Germline CDR1 is SGHDT and CDR2 is YYEEEE. This CDR3 is built from 15 residues. The V gene end was trimmed by 4 bases and the J gene end by 6 bases; junction bases not matched to a gene: 6. Written as DNA, the CDR3 is TGTGCCAGCAGCCGAAGGACAGGGGGCACTCAGCCCCAGCATTTT. This translates into CASSRRTGGTQPQHF.

This clone showed up just once. This chain links TRBV25-1 with TRBJ2-1; D could derive from TRBD1 or TRBD2 (5 bases each). CDR1 and CDR2 from the germline V gene are MGHDK and SYGVNS. The CDR3 is made up of 15 amino acids. Between the trimmed V and J ends, which lost 2 bases and 6 bases, there was a span of 14 bases. CDR3 DNA sequence: TGTGCCAGCAGTGAAAGTGGGGGAGCTGCCAATGAGCAGTTCTTC. Translated, it gives CASSESGGAANEQFF.

As DNA, the CDR3 is TGCGCCAGCAGGGCACCTGACGGATTTGGGCAGTACTTC. This encodes CASRAPDGFGQYF. V and J are TRBV5-1 and TRBJ2-7; D gene ambiguous. The germline V gene has CDR1 SGHRS and CDR2 YFSETQ. V gave up 5 bases and J gave up 9 bases, with 18 bases separating them. This CDR3 region has 13 residues.

V and J are TRBV27 and TRBJ2-1; 11 bases fit TRBD2. Germline CDR1 MNHEY, CDR2 SMNVEV (reference sequence). The trim removed 7 bases at V and 5 bases at J, leaving 7 bases unmatched. The CDR3 consists of 15 residues. The CDR3 loop is CASNPMGLADNEQFF. In nucleotides, the CDR3 is TGTGCCAGCAACCCCATGGGACTAGCGGACAATGAGCAGTTCTTC.

The rearrangement links TRBV9 to TRBJ1-1; 9 nucleotides match TRBD1. The CDR3 extends over 16 amino acids. Germline CDR1 SGDLS, CDR2 YYNGEE. Trimming at V came to 3 bases and at J to 6 bases, leaving 12 bases not matched to a gene. The CDR3 loop reads CASSAGEGQGASEAFF. CDR3 coding DNA: TGTGCCAGCAGCGCCGGGGAGGGACAGGGAGCGTCTGAAGCTTTCTTT.

V usage is TRBV9 and J usage is TRBJ2-5, with D uncertain. V lost 0 bases and J 8 bases, leaving 11 bases between the germline ends. From germline, CDR1 is SGDLS and CDR2 YYNGEE. The CDR3 consists of 13 residues. CDR3 protein: CASSVEALGTQYF. The CDR3 DNA follows: TGTGCCAGCAGCGTAGAAGCCCTAGGTACCCAGTACTTC.

This chain connects TRBV9 to TRBJ2-6, with unresolved D. The germline V and J ends were trimmed by 2 bases and 0 bases, with 12 bases remaining between them. Germline V gene data show CDR1 as SGDLS and CDR2 as YYNGEE. The CDR3 spans 17 residues. The CDR3 loop is CASSVDPKISGANVLTF. The CDR3 coding sequence is TGTGCCAGCAGCGTTGATCCAAAAATCTCTGGGGCCAACGTCCTGACTTTC. Drawing the rest from reference TRBV9 and TRBJ2-6, the complete variable domain is DSGVTQTPKHLITATGQRVTLRCSPRSGDLSVYWYQQSLDQGLQFLIQYYNGEERAKGNILERFSAQQFPDLHSELNLSSLELGDSALYFCASSVDPKISGANVLTFGAGSRLTVL.

This chain connects TRBV6-6 to TRBJ2-1; TRBD2 agrees at 9 bases. The CDR3 is 15 amino acids. With 6 bases clipped from V and 6 bases from J, the junction kept 9 bases outside the gene matches. The germline CDR1 and CDR2 sequences are MNHNY and SVGAGI (reference sequence). The CDR3: CASSLASGDFNEQFF. As DNA, the CDR3 is TGTGCCAGCAGCCTCGCTAGCGGGGACTTCAATGAGCAGTTCTTC.

The chain couples TRBV30 to TRBJ1-2; no reliable D call. V was trimmed by 2 bases and J by 1 base, leaving 8 bases between them. Germline CDR1 GTSNPN, CDR2 SVGIG (reference sequence). The CDR3 runs to 13 residues. The CDR3, as DNA: TGTGCCTGGAGTAACGGAGATAACTATGGCTACACCTTC. The encoded protein is CAWSNGDNYGYTF.

V usage is TRBV7-2 and J usage is TRBJ2-1; 8 bases fit TRBD1. Per the germline V gene, CDR1 is SGHTA and CDR2 is FQGNSA. This CDR3 region has 14 residues. V was pared by 7 bases and J by 6 bases, with 8 bases of the junction left unmatched. CDR3 DNA: TGTGCCAGCAAATCCGGGACAGGTATCAATGAGCAGTTCTTC. Amino acid sequence: CASKSGTGINEQFF.

This chain connects TRBV25-1 to TRBJ2-7; D could derive from TRBD1 or TRBD2 (6 bases each). The CDR3 length is 13 residues. V lost 5 bases to trimming and J lost 3 bases, with 11 bases between them. Germline assignment: CDR1 MGHDK and CDR2 SYGVNS. This CDR3 reads CASSWGANYEQYF. In nucleotides, the CDR3 is TGTGCCAGCAGTTGGGGGGCTAACTACGAGCAGTACTTC.

This chain connects TRBV4-1 to TRBJ2-7; TRBD2 might be the D (7 bases). CDR1 is MGHRA, CDR2 YSYEKL, per germline. The length of the CDR3 is 19 residues. Between the trimmed V and J ends, which lost 2 bases and 5 bases, there was a span of 28 bases. CDR3 sequence (DNA): TGCGCCAGCAGCCAACAAAGGAACCTTGCGGGGGCGGGGTGGGACGAGCAGTACTTC. Translated: CASSQQRNLAGAGWDEQYF.

The chain carries TRBV5-1 and TRBJ1-6; 7 nucleotides agree with TRBD1. Unmatched junction bases numbered 4, after V lost 2 bases and J lost 5 bases. Germline V CDR1 and CDR2: SGHRS, YFSETQ. CDR3 length: 15 residues. CDR3 bases: TGCGCCAGCAGCTTACCCGGGACAGATAATTCACCCCTCCACTTT. This gives the protein CASSLPGTDNSPLHF.

This clone was found a few times. This chain links TRBV7-8 with TRBJ2-7; the D gene is possibly TRBD1 (6 bases). This CDR3 is built from 16 residues. The V and J ends lost 6 bases and 3 bases respectively, with 21 bases between them. The V gene's germline CDR1 is SGHVS and CDR2 FQNEAQ. The DNA for the CDR3 is TGTGCCAGCAGAAGCGCTGCCCGGACAGCGAACTACGAGCAGTACTTC. Translated: CASRSAARTANYEQYF. Full variable domain (rest looked up from reference TRBV7-8 and TRBJ2-7): GAGVSQSPRYKVAKRGQDVALRCDPISGHVSLFWYQQALGQGPEFLTYFQNEAQLDKSGLPSDRFFAERPEGSVSTLKIQRTQQEDSAVYLCASRSAARTANYEQYFGPGTRLTVT.

This chain joins TRBV2 and TRBJ1-2; 7 bases line up with TRBD1. Germline V gene lookup returns CDR1 SNHLY and CDR2 FYNNEI. The CDR3 extends over 14 amino acids. V was clipped by 7 bases and J by 5 bases; unmatched bases: 10. DNA for the CDR3: TGTGCCAGCACGCCGGACAGGACCCTTTATGGCTACACCTTC. It encodes CASTPDRTLYGYTF.

The chain has TRBV29-1 and TRBJ1-2; tentative D call: TRBD1 (6 bases). CDR3 length: 13 residues. Trimming removed 7 bases from V and 5 bases from J, with 17 bases in between. Germline CDR1 and CDR2: SQVTM and ANQGSEA. The CDR3 protein is CSAVGGAGYGYTF. CDR3 bases: TGCAGCGCCGTGGGGGGCGCGGGATATGGCTACACCTTC.

In this sample, this clone turned up a few times. The chain employs TRBV6-5 and TRBJ2-5; D call uncertain. This CDR3 is built from 13 residues. Germline lookup yields CDR1 MNHEY and CDR2 SVGAGI. The ends were cut back, 5 bases at V and 5 bases at J, with 12 bases in the middle. The DNA of the CDR3 is TGTGCCAGCAGTGAAGATCCCCACGAGACCCAGTACTTC. Protein sequence: CASSEDPHETQYF.

The J gene is TRBJ1-2, the V gene TRBV9; perhaps TRBD1 as D (6 bases). V lost 3 bases and J lost 4, with 16 bases in between. The germline V gene encodes CDR1 SGDLS and CDR2 YYNGEE. This CDR3 has 15 residues. The CDR3: CASSGGPQGSYGYTF. The CDR3 DNA reads as TGTGCCAGCAGCGGAGGCCCACAGGGCTCCTATGGCTACACCTTC.